The 31 T cell receptor beta chains listed next were all sequenced from one sample in a study of cytomegalovirus exposure and HLA in healthy donors. With 60 Vbeta and 13 Jbeta primers, the PCR was carried out. Only in-frame clones appear in the TCRdb table, and some are missing; sequencing was by immunoSEQ multiplex PCR. This sample has about 160,000 clones, with approximately 81% found just once. Sequencing used PBMCs. Source of these receptors: a young man in good health and CMV-seronegative.

The gene calls are TRBV19 and TRBJ1-2, with D possibly being TRBD1 (5 bases). The germline V gene has CDR1 LNHDA and CDR2 SQIVND (reference sequence). This CDR3 comprises 14 residues. V shed 3 bases and J shed 7 bases, with 15 bases lying between them. The CDR3: CASSMIRQGGGYTF. The CDR3 DNA sequence: TGTGCCAGTAGTATGATTCGGCAGGGTGGTGGCTACACCTTC. Based on the CDR3 plus reference TRBV19 and TRBJ1-2, the full variable domain is DGGITQSPKYLFRKEGQNVTLSCEQNLNHDAMYWYRQDPGQGLRLIYYSQIVNDFQKGDIAEGYSVSREKKESFPLTVTSAQKNPTAFYLCASSMIRQGGGYTFGSGTRLTVV.

This chain joins TRBV28 and TRBJ1-3; 8 nucleotides match TRBD1. With V trimmed by 7 bases and J by 5 bases, 7 bases remained unmatched. Looked up from germline, CDR1 is MDHEN and CDR2 is SYDVKM. There are 14 residues in the CDR3. CDR3 residues: CASNPSRGRNTIYF. CDR3 DNA sequence: TGTGCCAGCAACCCCAGCAGGGGGCGAAACACCATATATTTT.

A few counts support this clone. V is TRBV7-8 and J is TRBJ2-3, with TRBD2 matching over 8 bases. CDR1 and CDR2 from the germline V gene are SGHVS and FQNEAQ. The junction had 19 bases not matched to a gene; V was cut back by 5 bases and J by 6 bases. CDR3 length: 18 residues. CDR3 residues: CASSPALSSGHQGDTQYF. For the CDR3, the DNA is TGTGCCAGCAGCCCCGCACTTTCTAGCGGGCACCAGGGGGATACGCAGTATTTT.

The chain carries TRBV5-6 and TRBJ2-5, with TRBD1 matching over 11 bases. Germline V gene lookup returns CDR1 SGHDT and CDR2 YYEEEE. V was pared by 4 bases and J by 5 bases, with 7 bases of the junction left unmatched. The CDR3 spans 15 residues. The CDR3 nucleotides read TGTGCCAGCAGCCCTGGGACAGGGGGTATGGAGACCCAGTACTTC. Translated, it gives CASSPGTGGMETQYF.

This chain connects TRBV7-9 to TRBJ2-7, with 9 positions matching TRBD1. CDR3 length equals 14 residues. With V trimmed by 7 bases and J by 4 bases, 8 bases remained unmatched. The germline V gene has CDR1 SEHNR and CDR2 FQNEAQ (reference sequence). In DNA, the CDR3 is TGTGCCAGCATCACCGACAGGGGGAAATACGAGCAGTACTTC. Residues: CASITDRGKYEQYF.

In its sample, this clone was seen a few times. The chain employs TRBV19 and TRBJ2-1, with 13 bases fitting TRBD2. V lost 4 bases to trimming and J lost 1 base; unmatched junction nucleotides: 7. This CDR3 has 18 residues. Germline CDR1 and CDR2: LNHDA and SQIVND (reference sequence). The CDR3 nucleotides are TGTGCCAGTAGTACCCGACTAGCGGGAGGATCTTCCTACAATGAGCAGTTCTTC. Translating gives CASSTRLAGGSSYNEQFF.

This rearrangement joins TRBV19 to TRBJ2-2, with D perhaps matching TRBD2 (7 bases). The CDR3 is made up of 13 amino acids. The germline CDR1 and CDR2 sequences are LNHDA and SQIVND (reference sequence). With 7 bases removed from V and 5 bases from J, the gap between germline ends came to 11 bases. As DNA, the CDR3 is TGTGCCAGTAAGGGGGAGGGGACCGGGGAGCTGTTTTTT. This encodes CASKGEGTGELFF.

V and J are TRBV7-2 and TRBJ1-6; TRBD1 aligns across 7 bases. The CDR3 loop spans 14 amino acids. From germline, CDR1 is SGHTA and CDR2 FQGNSA. The ends lost 4 bases at V and 8 bases at J; junction bases unmatched: 5. The CDR3 here is CASSSDRVYSPLHF. CDR3 sequence (DNA): TGTGCCAGCAGCTCTGACAGGGTTTATTCACCCCTCCACTTT. Full variable domain (missing parts from reference TRBV7-2 and TRBJ1-6): GAGVSQSPSNKVTEKGKDVELRCDPISGHTALYWYRQSLGQGLEFLIYFQGNSAPDKSGLPSDRFSAERTGGSVSTLTIQRTQQEDSAVYLCASSSDRVYSPLHFGNGTRLTVT.

CDR3 amino acids: CASSELGTSGGQETQYF. The CDR3 bases are TGTGCCAGCAGCGAACTCGGGACTAGCGGGGGACAAGAGACCCAGTACTTC. V is TRBV7-6 and J is TRBJ2-5; 14 bases match TRBD2. Germline CDR1 is SGHVS and CDR2 is FNYEAQ. With 5 bases clipped from V and 2 bases from J, the junction kept 7 bases outside the gene matches. The length of the CDR3 is 17 residues.

This chain uses TRBV27 with TRBJ2-7; the match to TRBD1 covers 9 bases. Trimming cost V 6 bases and J 3 bases; bases outside gene matches: 6. CDR1 MNHEY and CDR2 SMNVEV come from the germline V gene (reference sequence). The CDR3 length is 14 residues. CDR3 region: CASRAWGQGYEQYF. In nucleotides, the CDR3 is TGTGCCAGCAGAGCATGGGGACAGGGCTACGAGCAGTACTTC.

This chain's CDR3 is CASSVGTSGGGSGETQYF. The CDR3 nucleotides are TGTGCCAGCAGCGTGGGGACTAGCGGGGGAGGATCGGGGGAGACCCAGTACTTC. The chain uses TRBV9 and TRBJ2-5; TRBD2 matches 14 bases. The CDR3 is made up of 18 amino acids. V shed 2 bases and J 5 bases; nucleotides not matched to a gene: 11. Germline loops: CDR1 SGDLS, CDR2 YYNGEE.

The V call is TRBV6-5, the J call TRBJ2-1; TRBD2 aligns across 7 bases. The CDR3 length is 14 residues. Germline CDR1 MNHEY, CDR2 SVGAGI. V lost 8 bases to trimming and J lost 6 bases; unmatched junction nucleotides: 10. The CDR3 DNA reads TGTGCCAGCTCCTTGGGGGGGGGTCGCAATGAGCAGTTCTTC. Its translation: CASSLGGGRNEQFF.

The V and J genes are TRBV6-5 and TRBJ1-6; D may be TRBD1 (5 bases). Per the germline V gene, CDR1 is MNHEY and CDR2 is SVGAGI. V lost 5 bases to trimming and J lost 10 bases, with 12 bases between them. The CDR3 totals 13 residues. The CDR3 DNA reads TGTGCCAGCAGTCGGGACTTGTGGTCACCCCTCCACTTT. It is translated as CASSRDLWSPLHF.

The V and J genes are TRBV6-5 and TRBJ2-1; TRBD2 agrees at 8 bases. Unmatched junction bases numbered 3, after V lost 2 bases and J lost 6 bases. The CDR3 runs to 14 residues. The germline CDR1 and CDR2 sequences are MNHEY and SVGAGI. The CDR3 spells CASSYAGGPNEQFF. The CDR3 coding sequence is TGTGCCAGCAGTTACGCGGGGGGCCCCAATGAGCAGTTCTTC.

This clone was picked up one time. At one of its ends the junction is not consistent with the germline gene, which may arise from a read error. V usage is TRBV28 and J usage is TRBJ1-2; D gene uncertain. The CDR3 sequence is 14 residues long. Looked up from germline, CDR1 is MDHEN and CDR2 is SYDVKM. DNA of the CDR3: TGTGCCAGCAGTTTTCCAGGTTTAGACTATCGCTACACCTTC. Translating it yields CASSFPGLDYRYTF.

The rearrangement links TRBV27 to TRBJ1-2; no definite D call. The length of the CDR3 is 13 residues. The V end was cut by 5 bases, the J end by 8 bases, with 15 bases between. CDR1 and CDR2 (germline): MNHEY, SMNVEV (reference sequence). The CDR3 reads CASSPSGPRGYTF. The CDR3 region has the DNA TGTGCCAGCAGTCCCTCAGGTCCCCGGGGCTACACCTTC.

V and J are TRBV7-8 and TRBJ2-7; 7 bases line up with TRBD1. Germline loops: CDR1 SGHVS, CDR2 FQNEAQ. J gave up 2 bases and V 5 bases, and 6 bases lay outside the gene matches. CDR3 size: 14 residues. The CDR3 region has the DNA TGTGCCAGCAGCGCCCACAGGGGACCCTACGAGCAGTACTTC. Translation gives CASSAHRGPYEQYF.

This clone was seen just once. The chain combines TRBV7-9 with TRBJ2-3; 11 bases are a match to TRBD2. The CDR3 length is 18 residues. Germline V CDR1 and CDR2: SEHNR, FQNEAQ (reference sequence). V gave up 4 bases and J gave up 3 bases; unmatched junction bases: 12. Here the CDR3 reads CASSSVGSSGGTTDTQYF. The CDR3 region has the DNA TGTGCCAGCAGCTCGGTCGGTTCTAGCGGGGGGACGACAGATACGCAGTATTTT.

The chain joins TRBV5-1 to TRBJ1-1, with a weak D call TRBD1 (6 bases). V lost 0 bases, J lost 1 base, and 7 bases lay in between. CDR1 and CDR2 (germline): SGHRS, YFSETQ. The CDR3 is made up of 14 amino acids. The DNA of the CDR3 is TGCGCCAGCAGCTTGGGAGGGGGGAACACTGAAGCTTTCTTT. It is translated as CASSLGGGNTEAFF.

The CDR3 nucleotides are TGCGCCAGCAGCTTCACATACCTACCGGACAGACCCTATGGCTACACCTTC. Translation: CASSFTYLPDRPYGYTF. The genes are TRBV5-1 and TRBJ1-2; D is perhaps TRBD1 (6 bases). Trimming cost V 2 bases and J 4 bases, with 21 bases left between them. Germline lookup yields CDR1 SGHRS and CDR2 YFSETQ. CDR3 length: 17 residues.

This clone was found once. The chain has TRBV6-1 and TRBJ1-6; 8 bases match TRBD1. The CDR3 covers 15 residues. Germline V gives CDR1 MNHNS, CDR2 SASEGT. With V trimmed by 2 bases and J by 11 bases, 8 bases remained unmatched. The CDR3 loop is CASSEPPGGATPLHF. The CDR3 nucleotides read TGTGCCAGCAGTGAACCCCCAGGGGGCGCGACACCCCTCCACTTT.

This rearrangement joins TRBV28 to TRBJ2-3; D ambiguous. CDR1 MDHEN and CDR2 SYDVKM come from the germline V gene. V gave up 5 bases and J gave up 2 bases, with 8 bases separating them. The CDR3 extends over 13 amino acids. Written as DNA, the CDR3 is TGTGCCAGCAGTCCGGAGCTCACAGATACGCAGTATTTT. It specifies CASSPELTDTQYF. The full variable domain, with the rest looked up from reference TRBV28 and TRBJ2-3, is DVKVTQSSRYLVKRTGEKVFLECVQDMDHENMFWYRQDPGLGLRLIYFSYDVKMKEKGDIPEGYSVSREKKERFSLILESASTNQTSMYLCASSPELTDTQYFGPGTRLTVL.

This chain connects TRBV29-1 to TRBJ2-7; D might be TRBD1 (5 bases). The CDR3 has 12 residues. V lost 0 bases to trimming and J lost 6 bases, with 9 bases between them. Germline lookup yields CDR1 SQVTM and CDR2 ANQGSEA. The DNA of the CDR3 is TGCAGCGTTGAAGAAGGGGAATTCGAGCAGTACTTC. Translated: CSVEEGEFEQYF.

The chain carries TRBV6-1 and TRBJ2-2, with a weak D call TRBD2 (5 bases). The CDR3 sequence is 17 residues long. The germline gives CDR1 MNHNS, CDR2 SASEGT. V was cut by 0 bases and J by 9 bases, with 20 bases left in between. CDR3 sequence: CASSEAPGTAGIRELFF. The DNA for the CDR3 is TGTGCCAGCAGTGAAGCGCCAGGAACAGCCGGGATAAGGGAGCTGTTTTTT.

The CDR3, as DNA: TGTGCCAGCAGCTTAATGGGAGACTCCTACAATGAGCAGTTCTTC. Translation: CASSLMGDSYNEQFF. The genes are TRBV7-3 and TRBJ2-1; tentative D call: TRBD2 (5 bases). Per the germline V gene, CDR1 is SGHTA and CDR2 is FQGTGA. This CDR3 comprises 15 residues. V was trimmed by 1 base and J by 0 bases, leaving 7 bases between them.

The CDR3 reads CASSLGSGAGYEKLFF. CDR3 sequence (DNA): TGCGCCAGCAGCTTGGGCAGTGGGGCAGGATATGAAAAACTGTTTTTT. The chain combines TRBV5-1 with TRBJ1-4, with D possibly being TRBD1 (5 bases). In germline, CDR1 is SGHRS, CDR2 YFSETQ. Between the trimmed V and J ends, which lost 0 bases and 6 bases, there was a span of 15 bases. The CDR3 is 16 residues long.

CDR3 sequence reads: CASSLWADNEQFF. CDR3 DNA: TGTGCCAGCAGCTTATGGGCAGACAATGAGCAGTTCTTC. J is TRBJ2-1 and V is TRBV7-9; D ambiguous. The V end lost 2 bases, the J end lost 5 bases, and 7 bases lay between the germline ends. CDR1 is SEHNR, CDR2 FQNEAQ, per germline (reference sequence). CDR3 size: 13 residues. The whole variable domain, remainder taken from reference TRBV7-9 and TRBJ2-1, is DTGVSQNPRHKITKRGQNVTFRCDPISEHNRLYWYRQTLGQGPEFLTYFQNEAQLEKSRLLSDRFSAERPKGSFSTLEIQRTEQGDSAMYLCASSLWADNEQFFGPGTRLTVL.

V is TRBV9 and J is TRBJ2-7; possible D gene TRBD2, 5 bases. Deletions cut 0 bases from V and 1 base from J, with 11 bases between. CDR1 is SGDLS, CDR2 YYNGEE, per germline. This CDR3 region has 15 residues. Written as DNA, the CDR3 is TGTGCCAGCAGCGTAGCCCCGGGATCTTCCTACGAGCAGTACTTC. Translation: CASSVAPGSSYEQYF. The full variable domain, with the rest looked up from reference TRBV9 and TRBJ2-7, is DSGVTQTPKHLITATGQRVTLRCSPRSGDLSVYWYQQSLDQGLQFLIQYYNGEERAKGNILERFSAQQFPDLHSELNLSSLELGDSALYFCASSVAPGSSYEQYFGPGTRLTVT.

This chain links TRBV27 with TRBJ2-1; TRBD1 might be the D (6 bases). The length of the CDR3 is 15 residues. CDR1 and CDR2 from the germline V gene are MNHEY and SMNVEV (reference sequence). Between the trimmed V and J ends, which lost 5 bases and 4 bases, there was a span of 15 bases. In nucleotides, the CDR3 is TGTGCCAGCAGTAGGGCCGGCAGGGGTTACAATGAGCAGTTCTTC. Amino acids: CASSRAGRGYNEQFF.

The rearrangement joins TRBV5-1 to TRBJ2-7; TRBD1 is a possible D gene (6 bases). CDR3 length: 11 amino acids. V lost 3 bases to trimming and J lost 6 bases, with 7 bases between them. CDR1 and CDR2 from the germline V gene are SGHRS and YFSETQ. The CDR3 protein is CASSSGAEQYF. The CDR3 DNA follows: TGCGCCAGCAGCTCAGGGGCCGAGCAGTACTTC.

This chain's CDR3 is CASSVGTANTQETQYF. In nucleotides, the CDR3 is TGTGCCAGCAGCGTAGGAACAGCTAACACCCAAGAGACCCAGTACTTC. The chain employs TRBV9 and TRBJ2-5, with D hard to call. Looked up from germline, CDR1 is SGDLS and CDR2 is YYNGEE. Trimming shortened V by 0 bases and J by 1 base, and 13 bases separated the two germline ends. The CDR3 loop spans 16 amino acids.